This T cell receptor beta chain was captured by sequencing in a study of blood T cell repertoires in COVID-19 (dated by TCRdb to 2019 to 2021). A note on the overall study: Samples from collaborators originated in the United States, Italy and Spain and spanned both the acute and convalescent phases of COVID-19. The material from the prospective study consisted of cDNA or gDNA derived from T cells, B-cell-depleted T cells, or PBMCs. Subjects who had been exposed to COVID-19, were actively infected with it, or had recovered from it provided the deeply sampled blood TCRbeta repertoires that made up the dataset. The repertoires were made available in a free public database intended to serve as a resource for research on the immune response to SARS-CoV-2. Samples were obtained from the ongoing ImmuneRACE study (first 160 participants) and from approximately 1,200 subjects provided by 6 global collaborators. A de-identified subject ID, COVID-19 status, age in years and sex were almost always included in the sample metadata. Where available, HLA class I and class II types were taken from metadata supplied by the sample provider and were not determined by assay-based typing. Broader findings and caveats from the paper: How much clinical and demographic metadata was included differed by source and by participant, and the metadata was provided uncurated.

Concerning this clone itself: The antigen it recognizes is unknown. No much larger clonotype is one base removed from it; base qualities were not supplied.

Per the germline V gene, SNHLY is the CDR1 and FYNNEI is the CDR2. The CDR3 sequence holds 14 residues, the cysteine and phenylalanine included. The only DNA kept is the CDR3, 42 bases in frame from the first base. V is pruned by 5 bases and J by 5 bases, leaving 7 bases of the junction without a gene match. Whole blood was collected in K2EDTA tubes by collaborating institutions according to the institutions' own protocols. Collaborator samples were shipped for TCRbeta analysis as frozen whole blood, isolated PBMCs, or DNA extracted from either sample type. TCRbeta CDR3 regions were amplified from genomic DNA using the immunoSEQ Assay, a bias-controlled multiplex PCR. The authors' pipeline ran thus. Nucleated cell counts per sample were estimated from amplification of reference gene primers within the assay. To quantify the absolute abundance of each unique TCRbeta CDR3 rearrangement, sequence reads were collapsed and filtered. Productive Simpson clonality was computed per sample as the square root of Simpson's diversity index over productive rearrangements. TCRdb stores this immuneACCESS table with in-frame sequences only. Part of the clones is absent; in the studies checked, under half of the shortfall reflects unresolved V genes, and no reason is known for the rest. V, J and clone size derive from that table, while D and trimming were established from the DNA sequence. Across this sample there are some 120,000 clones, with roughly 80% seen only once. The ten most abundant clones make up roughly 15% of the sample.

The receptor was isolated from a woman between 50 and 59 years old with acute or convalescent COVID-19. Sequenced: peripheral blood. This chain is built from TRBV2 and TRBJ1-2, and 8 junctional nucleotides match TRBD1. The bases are TGTGCCAGCAGTCCTACAGGGGGAGGGTATGGCTACACCTTC. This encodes CASSPTGGGYGYTF.